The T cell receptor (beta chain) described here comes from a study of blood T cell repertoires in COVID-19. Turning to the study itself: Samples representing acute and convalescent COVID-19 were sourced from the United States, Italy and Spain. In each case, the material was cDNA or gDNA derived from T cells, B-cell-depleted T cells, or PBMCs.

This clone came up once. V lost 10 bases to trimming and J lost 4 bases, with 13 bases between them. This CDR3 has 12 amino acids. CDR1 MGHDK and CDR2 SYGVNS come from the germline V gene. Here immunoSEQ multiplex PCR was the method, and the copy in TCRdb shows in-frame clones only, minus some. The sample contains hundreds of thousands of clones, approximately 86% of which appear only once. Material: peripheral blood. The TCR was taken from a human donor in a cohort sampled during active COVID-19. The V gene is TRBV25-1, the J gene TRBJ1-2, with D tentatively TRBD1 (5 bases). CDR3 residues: CATRAGLYGYTF. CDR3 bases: TGTGCCACCCGGGCAGGGCTCTATGGCTACACCTTC.